This passage covers 25 T cell receptor beta chains from one sample sequenced in a study of cytomegalovirus exposure and HLA in healthy donors. The PCR ran on 60 Vbeta and 13 Jbeta primers. Profiling relied on immunoSEQ multiplex PCR, and the TCRdb table lists in-frame clones only, not all of them. The sample has around 45,000 clones; about half are singletons. Sample: PBMCs. These receptors all stem from a man aged 55 to 70 in good health and CMV-seronegative.

The chain combines TRBV6-1 with TRBJ1-4; D perhaps matches TRBD1 (5 bases). The V gene's germline CDR1 is MNHNS and CDR2 SASEGT. The CDR3 consists of 16 residues. Trimming removed 0 bases at V and 0 bases at J, with 8 bases between. The CDR3 region is CASSEAPGATNEKLFF. CDR3 DNA: TGTGCCAGCAGTGAAGCCCCGGGGGCAACTAATGAAAAACTGTTTTTT.

This clone appeared a few times. The chain uses TRBV7-6 and TRBJ2-1; 11 nucleotides line up with TRBD2. The CDR3 sequence is 15 residues long. V lost 4 bases, J lost 5 bases, and 4 bases stayed unmatched. The germline CDR1 and CDR2 sequences are SGHVS and FNYEAQ. The CDR3 nucleotides are TGTGCCAGCAGCTACCCGACTAGCGGGGACAATGAGCAGTTCTTC. Its translation: CASSYPTSGDNEQFF.

This clone has just a few counts. The chain has TRBV2 and TRBJ1-4; D not certain. The CDR3 has 14 residues. Per germline, CDR1 SNHLY and CDR2 FYNNEI. The germline V and J ends were trimmed by 4 bases and 4 bases, with 10 bases remaining between them. In nucleotides, the CDR3 is TGTGCCAGCAGTGTTGGGCCCAATAATGAAAAACTGTTTTTT. It translates to CASSVGPNNEKLFF.

This clone showed up just a few times. The CDR3 loop is CASSVTRWDTEAFF. CDR3 DNA sequence: TGTGCCAGCAGCGTGACTCGTTGGGACACTGAAGCTTTCTTT. V and J are TRBV7-9 and TRBJ1-1; D is ambiguous. Per germline, CDR1 SEHNR and CDR2 FQNEAQ (reference sequence). Trimming left V 5 bases short and J 3 bases short, with 13 bases between. This CDR3 contains 14 residues.

This clone appeared a few times. This chain connects TRBV2 to TRBJ2-1; possibly TRBD2 for D (6 bases). The V gene lost 5 bases and the J gene lost 6 bases, with 17 bases spanning the gap. CDR3 length equals 15 residues. In germline, CDR1 is SNHLY, CDR2 FYNNEI. CDR3 residues: CASSLRDSALNEQFF. The CDR3 bases are TGTGCCAGCAGTCTCCGGGACTCTGCCCTCAATGAGCAGTTCTTC.

The genes are TRBV30 and TRBJ2-5; D is unresolved. The CDR3 has 14 amino acids. Germline V gene data show CDR1 as GTSNPN and CDR2 as SVGIG (reference sequence). V shed 7 bases and J shed 0 bases, with 15 bases lying between them. CDR3 sequence reads: CAYGEGFDQETQYF. The CDR3 region has the DNA TGTGCCTATGGAGAAGGATTCGACCAAGAGACCCAGTACTTC.

The rearrangement links TRBV10-2 to TRBJ1-1; TRBD1 agrees at 9 bases. V lost 7 bases to trimming and J lost 2 bases; unmatched junction nucleotides: 2. Germline lookup yields CDR1 WSHSY and CDR2 SAAADI. The CDR3 spans 13 residues. The CDR3 loop reads CASKTGGNTEAFF. In DNA, the CDR3 is TGCGCCAGCAAGACAGGGGGAAACACTGAAGCTTTCTTT.

The J gene is TRBJ1-4, the V gene TRBV28; maybe TRBD1 (5 bases). The germline V and J ends were trimmed by 9 bases and 8 bases, with 13 bases remaining between them. CDR1 and CDR2 from the germline V gene are MDHEN and SYDVKM. CDR3 length equals 12 residues. This CDR3 reads CASGGGKEKLFF. The CDR3 nucleotides are TGTGCCAGTGGGGGGGGAAAGGAAAAACTGTTTTTT.

This chain uses TRBV11-2 with TRBJ2-3, with 11 bases identical to TRBD1. The ends lost 3 bases at V and 5 bases at J; junction bases unmatched: 4. The CDR3 spans 15 residues. Germline values: CDR1 SGHAT, CDR2 FQNNGV. CDR3 nucleotides: TGTGCCAGCAGCTTGGGACAGGGGGTGGTAGATACGCAGTATTTT. It translates to CASSLGQGVVDTQYF. The whole variable domain, filled in from reference TRBV11-2 and TRBJ2-3, reads EAGVAQSPRYKIIEKRQSVAFWCNPISGHATLYWYQQILGQGPKLLIQFQNNGVVDDSQLPKDRFSAERLKGVDSTLKIQPAKLEDSAVYLCASSLGQGVVDTQYFGPGTRLTVL.

This rearrangement joins TRBV5-4 to TRBJ2-1; 8 positions match TRBD2. Germline V gene sequence: CDR1 SGHNT, CDR2 YYREEE (reference sequence). V trimming: 4 bases; J trimming: 4 bases; junction bases outside the gene matches: 4. This CDR3 has 14 residues. CDR3: CASSKRENYNEQFF. The CDR3 DNA reads as TGTGCCAGCAGCAAGCGGGAGAATTACAATGAGCAGTTCTTC.

This clone turned up a few times. The genes are TRBV19 and TRBJ2-7, with 7 bases matching TRBD1. The V and J ends lost 6 bases and 5 bases, in that order; junction bases with no gene match: 4. Germline values: CDR1 LNHDA, CDR2 SQIVND (reference sequence). The CDR3 covers 12 residues. In DNA, the CDR3 is TGTGCCAGTAGCCCAGGGGGAGACGAGCAGTACTTC. Its translation is CASSPGGDEQYF. Full variable domain (outside the CDR3, taken from reference TRBV19 and TRBJ2-7): DGGITQSPKYLFRKEGQNVTLSCEQNLNHDAMYWYRQDPGQGLRLIYYSQIVNDFQKGDIAEGYSVSREKKESFPLTVTSAQKNPTAFYLCASSPGGDEQYFGPGTRLTVT.

This chain connects TRBV28 to TRBJ2-7, with TRBD1 matching over 7 bases. The CDR3 is 15 residues long. The V gene's germline CDR1 is MDHEN and CDR2 SYDVKM. V lost 3 bases to trimming and J lost 3 bases; unmatched junction nucleotides: 8. CDR3 loop: CASSFDRASGYEQYF. The CDR3 nucleotides are TGTGCCAGCAGTTTTGACAGGGCGTCAGGCTACGAGCAGTACTTC.

This clone appeared a single time. This sequence joins TRBV5-1 and TRBJ1-1, with unresolved D. This CDR3 has 14 amino acids. V lost 0 bases and J 2 bases, leaving 8 bases between the germline ends. The germline V gene has CDR1 SGHRS and CDR2 YFSETQ. CDR3: CASSLEAGNTEAFF. CDR3 nucleotides: TGCGCCAGCAGCTTGGAGGCAGGAAACACTGAAGCTTTCTTT.

The genes are TRBV10-2 and TRBJ2-5; 11 bases are shared with TRBD2. The CDR3 has 15 residues. Germline CDR1 is WSHSY and CDR2 is SAAADI. J gave up 5 bases and V 6 bases, and 8 bases lay outside the gene matches. The CDR3 nucleotides are TGCGCCAGCAGCTTAGTAGCGGGAGGGCGGGAGACCCAGTACTTC. This codes for CASSLVAGGRETQYF.

J is TRBJ2-3 and V is TRBV13, with 9 bases identical to TRBD2. The CDR3 is made up of 13 amino acids. Germline V lookup: CDR1 PRHDT, CDR2 FYEKMQ (reference sequence). V dropped 5 bases and J dropped 6; count of bases not matched to a gene: 3. The CDR3 protein is CASSLRGGDTQYF. The DNA of the CDR3 is TGTGCCAGCAGCCTGCGGGGGGGGGATACGCAGTATTTT. Together with reference TRBV13 and TRBJ2-3, the CDR3 gives the full variable domain: AAGVIQSPRHLIKEKRETATLKCYPIPRHDTVYWYQQGPGQDPQFLISFYEKMQSDKGSIPDRFSAQQFSDYHSELNMSSLELGDSALYFCASSLRGGDTQYFGPGTRLTVL.

The chain carries TRBV29-1 and TRBJ2-1, with a weak D call TRBD2 (6 bases). Looked up from germline, CDR1 is SQVTM and CDR2 is ANQGSEA. With 3 bases removed from V and 0 bases from J, the gap between germline ends came to 6 bases. The CDR3 loop spans 13 amino acids. CDR3: CSVDGSSYNEQFF. The CDR3, as DNA: TGCAGCGTTGACGGGAGCTCCTACAATGAGCAGTTCTTC.

This rearrangement joins TRBV14 to TRBJ1-2; D gene ambiguous. The CDR3 covers 15 residues. V lost 1 base and J 7 bases, leaving 16 bases between the germline ends. In germline, CDR1 is SGHDN, CDR2 FVKESK. CDR3 in DNA: TGTGCCAGCAGCCAAGTAACCCTACCAAACGTTGGCTACACCTTC. It specifies CASSQVTLPNVGYTF.

The rearrangement links TRBV12-5 to TRBJ2-2, with a weak D call TRBD2 (7 bases). The germline gives CDR1 LGHNT, CDR2 FRNRAP. Trimming removed 6 bases at V and 9 bases at J, with 17 bases between. CDR3 length equals 14 residues. This CDR3 reads CASGQTRGGRELFF. In DNA, the CDR3 is TGTGCTAGTGGGCAAACGAGGGGGGGCCGGGAGCTGTTTTTT.

This clone has more than one count but fewer than ten. The rearrangement joins TRBV4-2 to TRBJ1-4; no clear D gene. Trimming shortened V by 3 bases and J by 4 bases, and 21 bases separated the two germline ends. Germline assignment: CDR1 LGHNA and CDR2 YNFKEQ. CDR3 length: 18 amino acids. The CDR3 DNA follows: TGTGCCAGCAGCCAGACCTCTATCTCTGAGGCCTTTAATGAAAAACTGTTTTTT. Protein product: CASSQTSISEAFNEKLFF.

The chain joins TRBV5-1 to TRBJ2-7; weak D call: TRBD1 (6 bases). This CDR3 region has 13 residues. CDR1 is SGHRS, CDR2 YFSETQ, per germline. V was pared by 0 bases and J by 2 bases, with 6 bases between. In DNA form, the CDR3 reads TGCGCCAGCAGCTTGGAGGGGGCCTACGAGCAGTACTTC. It encodes CASSLEGAYEQYF.

The chain combines TRBV10-3 with TRBJ1-1, with a possible D match to TRBD1 (5 bases). From germline, CDR1 is ENHRY and CDR2 SYGVKD. V was shortened by 10 bases and J by 2 bases, with 14 bases between the two germline ends. The CDR3 contains 13 residues. The chain's CDR3 is CARSQGLNTEAFF. The CDR3 DNA is TGTGCCAGGTCCCAGGGATTAAACACTGAAGCTTTCTTT.

As DNA, the CDR3 is TGTGCCTGGAGCGCTACGGAGACCCAGTACTTC. Translation: CAWSATETQYF. V and J are TRBV30 and TRBJ2-5; D uncertain. Germline CDR1 and CDR2: GTSNPN and SVGIG (reference sequence). The V end lost 3 bases, the J end lost 5 bases, and 7 bases lay between the germline ends. This CDR3 is built from 11 residues.

V usage is TRBV9 and J usage is TRBJ2-5; D is unclear. This CDR3 region has 14 residues. V was shortened by 4 bases and J by 1 base, with 11 bases between the two germline ends. Germline loops: CDR1 SGDLS, CDR2 YYNGEE. In DNA form, the CDR3 reads TGTGCCAGCAGCCCCGGGTGGAGCCAAGAGACCCAGTACTTC. Translated: CASSPGWSQETQYF.

The chain couples TRBV10-3 to TRBJ2-7, with D perhaps TRBD2 (5 bases). The V end lost 2 bases, the J end lost 3 bases, and 8 bases lay between the germline ends. The CDR3 has 13 amino acids. CDR1 and CDR2 from the germline V gene are ENHRY and SYGVKD. The CDR3 loop is CAISETGIYEQYF. The CDR3 DNA sequence: TGTGCCATCAGTGAGACCGGGATCTACGAGCAGTACTTC.

The CDR3 is CAISESKREVSYEQYF. CDR3 coding DNA: TGTGCCATCAGTGAGTCTAAGCGGGAGGTCTCCTACGAGCAGTACTTC. The chain uses TRBV10-3 and TRBJ2-7, with 9 bases lining up with TRBD2. The CDR3 covers 16 residues. Per the germline V gene, CDR1 is ENHRY and CDR2 is SYGVKD. V was clipped by 0 bases and J by 0 bases; unmatched bases: 3.